One TCR beta chain is described in this entry. Antigen: not known. These data are taken from a study of T cell responses to AZD1222 COVID-19 vaccine. Profiled with immunoSEQ multiplex PCR; TCRdb holds only in-frame clones, not every one. Among about 120,000 clones listed, just under 95% were seen once. Study results and caveats: There were repertoire samples only from the period after the peak T cell response. Possibly, clonal diversity was underestimated; donors were largely white British and included more females.

Trimming stripped 2 bases from V and 4 bases from J, with 9 bases between. This CDR3 region has 14 residues. Germline values: CDR1 MGHRA, CDR2 YSYEKL. Specimen: peripheral blood, collected on day 0 of AZD1222 vaccination. V usage is TRBV4-1 and J usage is TRBJ1-5; possible D gene TRBD1, 5 bases. The receptor comes from an adult in good health. The DNA for the CDR3 is TGCGCCAGCAGCCAACTCAGGGTAAATCAGCCCCAGCATTTT. Translated: CASSQLRVNQPQHF.